This TCR beta chain came from a study of blood T cell repertoires in COVID-19. Libraries were prepared by immunoSEQ multiplex PCR; TCRdb keeps only in-frame clonotypes and omits some of them. The sample yields around 150,000 clones, roughly 80% seen once. The clonotype comes from a woman aged 55-75 years with acute or convalescent COVID-19. Sample: peripheral blood.

CDR3 in DNA: TGTGCCAGCAGCGAACCAGGGGGCAATGAGCAGTTCTTC. Its translation: CASSEPGGNEQFF. This chain uses TRBV28 with TRBJ2-1; 7 nucleotides match TRBD1. J was trimmed by 6 bases and V by 6 bases; bases with no gene match: 5. Germline V gives CDR1 MDHEN, CDR2 SYDVKM. The CDR3 length is 13 residues.